These 22 T cell receptor beta chains were all obtained from the same sample, sequenced in a study of response to subunit inactivated influenza vaccine. TCRdb re-derived calls from the RT-PCR reads in MiXCR, one entry per CDR3 protein. Counted here are some 160,000 distinct CDR3 sequences, roughly 11% occurring once; the ten biggest clones make up approximately 13%. Here the sequenced sample was non-naive T cells sorted from PBMCs, taken around seven weeks after vaccination. The receptors were gathered from a man in his forties or fifties who received an inactivated influenza vaccine.

This sequence joins TRBV2 and TRBJ1-1, with D maybe TRBD1 (5 bases). The germline V and J ends were trimmed by 7 bases and 5 bases, with 17 bases remaining between them. The CDR3 covers 14 residues. Germline V gene data show CDR1 as SNHLY and CDR2 as FYNNEI. The CDR3 DNA reads as TGTGCCAGCATACCCCAGGGAGGGAGGACTGAAGCTTTCTTT. It is translated as CASIPQGGRTEAFF.

V usage is TRBV7-2 and J usage is TRBJ1-3, with D possibly being TRBD1 (6 bases). CDR3 length: 14 residues. Germline CDR1 is SGHTA and CDR2 is FQGNSA. Trimming left V 5 bases short and J 0 bases short, with 8 bases between. The CDR3 sequence: CASSRDTSGNTIYF. Written as DNA, the CDR3 is TGTGCCAGCAGCCGGGACACCTCTGGAAACACCATATATTTT.

This clonotype was detected many times. The V call is TRBV13, the J call TRBJ1-2, with 11 bases identical to TRBD1. In germline, CDR1 is PRHDT, CDR2 FYEKMQ (reference sequence). This CDR3 spans 14 amino acids. Losses at the gene ends were 6 bases for V and 7 bases for J; bases not matched to a gene: 7. This chain's CDR3 is CASRRTGGASGYTF. The DNA for the CDR3 is TGTGCCAGCAGGCGGACAGGGGGCGCGTCTGGCTACACCTTC.

This clonotype was observed a few times. V is TRBV5-1 and J is TRBJ1-2; the D gene is possibly TRBD1 (6 bases). The CDR3 covers 15 residues. Germline CDR1 and CDR2: SGHRS and YFSETQ. Deletions cut 0 bases from V and 4 bases from J, with 13 bases between. The CDR3 spells CASSLEYRASYGYTF. For the CDR3, the DNA is TGCGCCAGCAGCTTGGAGTACAGGGCGAGCTATGGCTACACCTTC. Full variable domain (remainder filled in from reference TRBV5-1 and TRBJ1-2): KAGVTQTPRYLIKTRGQQVTLSCSPISGHRSVSWYQQTPGQGLQFLFEYFSETQRNKGNFPGRFSGRQFSNSRSEMNVSTLELGDSALYLCASSLEYRASYGYTFGSGTRLTVV.

This clonotype was seen at least ten times. The chain carries TRBV5-1 and TRBJ2-7; D uncertain. The CDR3 has 14 residues. The ends were cut back, 4 bases at V and 3 bases at J, with 14 bases in the middle. CDR1 is SGHRS, CDR2 YFSETQ, per germline. CDR3 sequence reads: CASSQDILSYEQYF. The DNA of the CDR3 is TGCGCCAGCAGCCAAGACATTCTGAGCTACGAGCAGTACTTC.

The chain uses TRBV12-3 or TRBV12-4 and TRBJ2-1; TRBD2 is a possible D gene (6 bases). The CDR3 extends over 13 amino acids. Trimming took 2 bases from V and 8 from J, leaving 10 bases between them. The CDR3 loop reads CASSLLWGDEQFF. CDR3 sequence (DNA): TGTGCCAGCAGTTTACTGTGGGGGGATGAGCAGTTCTTC.

This clonotype was seen more than once but under ten times. This chain uses TRBV5-5 with TRBJ2-7; D gene ambiguous. The CDR3 is 15 residues long. Germline V gene sequence: CDR1 SGHKS, CDR2 YYEKEE (reference sequence). The germline V and J ends were trimmed by 0 bases and 2 bases, with 12 bases remaining between them. CDR3 sequence: CASSLGAAGTYEQYF. The CDR3, as DNA: TGTGCCAGCAGCTTGGGCGCGGCAGGCACCTACGAGCAGTACTTC.

The table lists this clonotype with a few counts. The V and J genes are TRBV7-2 and TRBJ2-6; possibly TRBD2 for D (5 bases). The CDR3 runs 16 residues. Trimming cost V 5 bases and J 0 bases, with 11 bases left between them. Germline lookup yields CDR1 SGHTA and CDR2 FQGNSA. In DNA form, the CDR3 reads TGTGCCAGCAGCCCGAAAGGGAGCTCTGGGGCCAACGTCCTGACTTTC. Protein product: CASSPKGSSGANVLTF.

Ten or more counts support this clonotype. This chain joins TRBV2 and TRBJ2-5; D is possibly TRBD2 (7 bases). V lost 6 bases to trimming and J lost 1 base, with 15 bases between them. CDR3 size: 15 residues. Germline-derived CDR1 and CDR2 are SNHLY and FYNNEI. The DNA of the CDR3 is TGTGCCAGCAGGAGCCGGGGGGCCCTCCAAGAGACCCAGTACTTC. Amino acid sequence: CASRSRGALQETQYF.

This rearrangement joins TRBV3-1 to TRBJ2-1, with 10 bases identical to TRBD2. Germline CDR1 reads LGHDT; CDR2 reads YNNKEL (reference sequence). The CDR3 has 16 residues. J was trimmed by 2 bases and V by 4 bases; bases with no gene match: 5. DNA of the CDR3: TGTGCCAGCAGCCTTGAAGCGGGGGGGACCTACAATGAGCAGTTCTTC. This codes for CASSLEAGGTYNEQFF.

This clonotype came up many times. The chain uses TRBV12-3 or TRBV12-4 and TRBJ1-1, with TRBD1 matching 8 bases. The trim removed 6 bases at V and 7 bases at J, leaving 1 base unmatched. This CDR3 is built from 11 residues. The CDR3 nucleotides are TGTGCCAGCAGGGGACAGGTTGAAGCTTTCTTT. Translating gives CASRGQVEAFF.

In regard to this clonotype: A read error may account for a junction end that differs from germline. This chain connects TRBV14 to TRBJ2-1; the D is unclear. The CDR3 is 11 residues long. The V gene's germline CDR1 is SGHDN and CDR2 FVKESK. The CDR3 is CSSSQDAEQFF. The CDR3, as DNA: TGTTCCAGCAGCCAAGACGCCGAGCAGTTCTTC.

The chain joins TRBV4-1 to TRBJ2-1, with D perhaps matching TRBD2 (6 bases). The CDR3 is 15 amino acids. Germline V lookup: CDR1 MGHRA, CDR2 YSYEKL. Trimming shortened V by 2 bases and J by 2 bases, and 10 bases separated the two germline ends. CDR3 amino acids: CASSQRGGTYNEQFF. CDR3 coding DNA: TGCGCCAGCAGCCAAAGGGGCGGGACCTACAATGAGCAGTTCTTC.

This clonotype showed up just a few times. The rearrangement links TRBV30 to TRBJ2-7, with D possibly matching TRBD1 (5 bases). Germline V gene lookup returns CDR1 GTSNPN and CDR2 SVGIG (reference sequence). V lost 4 bases and J 4 bases, leaving 17 bases between the germline ends. The CDR3 runs to 14 residues. CDR3 nucleotide sequence: TGTGCCTGGAATCCTGTAGGACACCGGTACGAGCAGTACTTC. Encoded protein: CAWNPVGHRYEQYF.

This clonotype was seen more than once but under ten times. The V and J genes are TRBV6-1 and TRBJ2-3; TRBD2 matches 10 bases. Germline trimming cut 4 bases from V and 6 bases from J; bases unmatched to any gene: 4. The CDR3 has 14 amino acids. Looked up from germline, CDR1 is MNHNS and CDR2 is SASEGT. The CDR3 region has the DNA TGTGCCAGCAGTGTAGGGACTAGCGTTGATACGCAGTATTTT. Its protein product is CASSVGTSVDTQYF.

The table lists this clonotype with a few counts. The chain joins TRBV7-6 to TRBJ2-5; D is unresolved. Trimming removed 2 bases at V and 4 bases at J, with 14 bases between. The CDR3 loop spans 15 amino acids. The germline V gene has CDR1 SGHVS and CDR2 FNYEAQ. This CDR3 reads CASSLSQIALETQYF. The CDR3 nucleotides are TGTGCCAGCAGCTTATCACAGATCGCCTTAGAGACCCAGTACTTC.

This clonotype turned up a few times. This chain links TRBV6-1 with TRBJ1-1, with 7 bases identical to TRBD1. The CDR3 sequence is 14 residues long. After removal of 3 bases from V and 8 bases from J, the junction contained 9 bases not matched to a gene. Germline lookup yields CDR1 MNHNS and CDR2 SASEGT. The CDR3 is CASSEDRFVREAFF. The CDR3 DNA sequence: TGTGCCAGCAGTGAGGACAGGTTCGTTAGGGAAGCTTTCTTT.

J is TRBJ1-1 and V is TRBV20-1, with D hard to call. The CDR3 spans 9 residues. Germline V gene data show CDR1 as DFQATT and CDR2 as SNEGSKA (reference sequence). The germline V and J ends were trimmed by 2 bases and 11 bases, with 6 bases remaining between them. CDR3 region: CSARSVAFF. The CDR3, as DNA: TGCAGTGCTAGATCCGTGGCTTTCTTT.

This clonotype has more than one count but fewer than ten. The V and J genes are TRBV28 and TRBJ1-2; 10 bases map to TRBD1. V lost 5 bases to trimming and J lost 7 bases; unmatched junction nucleotides: 10. The CDR3 consists of 15 residues. CDR1 is MDHEN, CDR2 SYDVKM, per germline. CDR3 residues: CASSLGQGGHFGYTF. CDR3 DNA: TGTGCCAGCAGTCTAGGACAGGGGGGGCATTTTGGCTACACCTTC.

This clonotype was observed a handful of times. J is TRBJ2-1 and V is TRBV6-2 or TRBV6-3; 8 bases align to TRBD2. This CDR3 has 19 amino acids. V shed 4 bases and J 4 bases; nucleotides not matched to a gene: 18. Germline V gene lookup returns CDR1 MNHEY and CDR2 SVGEGT. Here the CDR3 reads CASSSEASGFSYRYNEQFF. The DNA for the CDR3 is TGTGCCAGCAGTTCTGAGGCTAGCGGGTTCTCCTATAGGTACAATGAGCAGTTCTTC.

This clonotype was detected a few times. The V call is TRBV4-1, the J call TRBJ2-1, with TRBD1 matching 10 bases. This CDR3 contains 17 residues. CDR1 is MGHRA and CDR2 is YSYEKL in the germline V gene. V dropped 4 bases and J dropped 2; count of bases not matched to a gene: 8. The CDR3 loop reads CASSPPNDRGPYNEQFF. In nucleotides, the CDR3 is TGCGCCAGCAGCCCCCCTAACGACAGGGGGCCCTACAATGAGCAGTTCTTC.

The chain uses TRBV5-1 and TRBJ2-2; 10 nucleotides match TRBD2. Trimming took 3 bases from V and 7 from J; bases not matched to a gene: 6. The germline V gene encodes CDR1 SGHRS and CDR2 YFSETQ. The CDR3 covers 15 residues. The CDR3 region has the DNA TGCGCCAGCAGCTCCAGCGGGAGGGCCAACGGGGAGCTGTTTTTT. It yields the protein CASSSSGRANGELFF.